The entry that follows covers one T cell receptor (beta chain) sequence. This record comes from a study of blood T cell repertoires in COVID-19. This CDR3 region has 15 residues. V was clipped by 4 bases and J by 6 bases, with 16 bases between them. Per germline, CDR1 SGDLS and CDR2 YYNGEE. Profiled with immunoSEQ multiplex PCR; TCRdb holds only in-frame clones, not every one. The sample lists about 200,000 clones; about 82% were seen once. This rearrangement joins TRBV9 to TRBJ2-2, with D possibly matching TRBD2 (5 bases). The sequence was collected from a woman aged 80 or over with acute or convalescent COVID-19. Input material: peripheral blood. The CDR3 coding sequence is TGTGCCAGCAGCCCAAGTGGACGGCGGGCCGGGGAGCTGTTTTTT. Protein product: CASSPSGRRAGELFF.